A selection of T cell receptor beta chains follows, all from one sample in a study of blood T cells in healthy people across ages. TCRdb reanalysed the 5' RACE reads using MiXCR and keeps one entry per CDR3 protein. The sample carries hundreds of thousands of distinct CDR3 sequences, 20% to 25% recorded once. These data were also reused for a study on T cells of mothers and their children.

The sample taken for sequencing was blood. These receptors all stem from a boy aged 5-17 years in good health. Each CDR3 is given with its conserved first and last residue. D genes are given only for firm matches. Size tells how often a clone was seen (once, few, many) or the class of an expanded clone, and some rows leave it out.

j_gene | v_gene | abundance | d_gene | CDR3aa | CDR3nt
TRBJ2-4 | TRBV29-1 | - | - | CSVDNEDIQYF | TGCAGCGTTGACAATGAGGACATTCAGTACTTC
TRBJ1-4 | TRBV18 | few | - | CASSRLGTNEKLFF | TGTGCCAGCTCACGCTTGGGAACTAATGAAAAACTGTTTTTT
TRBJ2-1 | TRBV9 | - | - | CASSPLDATRDNEQFF | TGTGCCAGCAGCCCGCTGGACGCGACAAGGGACAATGAGCAGTTCTTC
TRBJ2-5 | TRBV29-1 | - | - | CSVAFVLSRETQYF | TGCAGCGTTGCCTTCGTCCTAAGTAGGGAGACCCAGTACTTC
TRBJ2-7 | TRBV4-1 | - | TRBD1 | CASSPGTGVRHEQYF | TGCGCCAGCAGTCCCGGGACAGGGGTTAGGCACGAGCAGTACTTC
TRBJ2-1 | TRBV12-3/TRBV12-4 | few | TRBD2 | CAIRASGRDEQFF | TGTGCCATCCGGGCTAGCGGTCGCGATGAGCAGTTCTTC
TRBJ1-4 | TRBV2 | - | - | CASRNRGEKLFF | TGTGCCAGCAGGAACAGAGGGGAAAAACTGTTTTTT
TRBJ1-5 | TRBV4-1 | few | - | CASSLDWDQPQHF | TGCGCCAGCAGCCTCGACTGGGACCAGCCCCAGCATTTT
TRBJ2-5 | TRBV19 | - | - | CASRPGGPRETQYF | TGCGCCAGTAGACCCGGGGGGCCCAGAGAGACCCAGTACTTC
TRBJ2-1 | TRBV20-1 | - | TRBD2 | CSAEAASGRVDEQFF | TGCAGTGCGGAAGCGGCTAGCGGGAGGGTCGATGAGCAGTTCTTC
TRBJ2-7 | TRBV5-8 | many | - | CASIRDGYYEQYF | TGTGCCAGCATCCGGGACGGGTACTACGAGCAGTACTTC
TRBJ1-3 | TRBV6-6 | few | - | CASTRTESGNTIYF | TGTGCCAGCACCCGGACAGAATCTGGAAACACCATATATTTT
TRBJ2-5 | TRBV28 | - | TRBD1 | CASSPGTGGWETQYF | TGTGCCAGCAGTCCCGGGACAGGGGGATGGGAGACCCAGTACTTC
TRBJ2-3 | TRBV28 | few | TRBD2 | CASRSGGSPDTQYF | TGTGCCAGCAGGAGTGGCGGGAGCCCAGATACGCAGTATTTT
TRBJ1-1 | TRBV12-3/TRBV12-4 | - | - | CASSSYPGTEAFF | TGTGCCAGCAGTTCCTATCCAGGCACTGAAGCTTTCTTT
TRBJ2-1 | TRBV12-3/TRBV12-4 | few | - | CATTLSGTSYNEQFF | TGTGCCACGACGCTTAGCGGTACCTCCTACAATGAGCAGTTCTTC
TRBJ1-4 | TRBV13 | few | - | CASSYRTGGAYEKLFF | TGTGCCAGCAGCTATCGTACTGGGGGGGCTTACGAAAAACTGTTTTTT
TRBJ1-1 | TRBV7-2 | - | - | CASSLAGGGTEAFF | TGTGCCAGCAGCTTAGCTGGGGGGGGCACTGAAGCTTTCTTT
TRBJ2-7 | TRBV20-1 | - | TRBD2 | CSSNRGGSYEQYF | TGCAGTTCCAACCGCGGGGGCTCCTACGAGCAGTACTTC
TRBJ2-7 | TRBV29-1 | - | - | CSVGVLGSYEQYF | TGCAGCGTTGGGGTCCTCGGCTCCTACGAGCAGTACTTC
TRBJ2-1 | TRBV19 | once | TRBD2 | CASSIGGTSGFNEQFF | TGTGCCAGTAGTATAGGGGGGACTAGCGGTTTCAATGAGCAGTTCTTC
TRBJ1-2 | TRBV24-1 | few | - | CATSDNDRSVNYGYTF | TGTGCCACCAGTGACAACGACAGGAGCGTCAACTATGGCTACACCTTC
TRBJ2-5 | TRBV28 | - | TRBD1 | CASWGDRGRETQYF | TGTGCCAGCTGGGGAGACAGGGGGAGGGAGACCCAGTACTTC
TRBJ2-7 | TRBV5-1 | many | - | CASSLDNYEQYF | TGCGCCAGCAGCTTGGACAACTACGAGCAGTACTTC
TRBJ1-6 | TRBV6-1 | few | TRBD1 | CARHSNPGQGKSENSPLHF | TGTGCCAGACACTCTAATCCGGGACAGGGGAAGTCGGAAAATTCACCCCTCCACTTT
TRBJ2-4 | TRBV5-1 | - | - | CASSFTDRAKNIQYF | TGCGCCAGCAGCTTTACGGATAGAGCCAAAAACATTCAGTACTTC
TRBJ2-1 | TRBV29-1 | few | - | CSVGGTGNEQFF | TGCAGCGTTGGAGGGACGGGCAATGAGCAGTTCTTC
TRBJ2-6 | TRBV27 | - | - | CASSFLERVNGANVLTF | TGTGCCAGCAGTTTCCTGGAGAGGGTAAACGGGGCCAACGTCCTGACTTTC
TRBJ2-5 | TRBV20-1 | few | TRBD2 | CSAIRRGAGETQYF | TGCAGTGCTATTCGGCGGGGGGCCGGAGAGACCCAGTACTTC
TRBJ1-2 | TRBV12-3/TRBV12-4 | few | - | CASSLWNPDYGYTF | TGTGCCAGCAGTCTCTGGAACCCTGACTATGGCTACACCTTC
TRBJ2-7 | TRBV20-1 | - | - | CSATPHREISYEQYF | TGCAGTGCTACCCCTCACAGGGAGATCTCCTACGAGCAGTACTTC
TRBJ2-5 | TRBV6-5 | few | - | CASSSNEETQYF | TGTGCCAGCAGTTCCAACGAAGAGACCCAGTACTTC